This TCR beta chain comes out of a study of OX40 agonist ivuxolimab in advanced cancers. At the level of the study: Ivuxolimab, an agonistic anti-OX40 (CD134) antibody, was given to patients.

The CDR3 is made up of 16 amino acids. Between the trimmed V and J ends, which lost 1 base and 8 bases, there was a span of 17 bases. The germline gives CDR1 SGHTA, CDR2 FQGNSA. TCRdb's copy holds only in-frame clones and misses some; the assay was immunoSEQ multiplex PCR. The sample includes 99,000 or so clones, approximately 93% of them seen just once. In this sample, this clone turned up once. This sample comprised CD4+ or CD8+ T cells sorted from blood, obtained in a trial of the OX40 agonist ivuxolimab. The chain links TRBV7-2 to TRBJ1-4; D is unresolved. The TCR sequence derives from an adult with an advanced solid tumor such as melanoma, head and neck, liver or kidney cancer. The DNA of the CDR3 is TGTGCCAGCAGCTTAGGCGCGCGGGGTCCCTGGGAAAAACTGTTTTTT. Translated: CASSLGARGPWEKLFF.